This TCR beta chain appears in the sequencing data of a study of shared clonotypes between healthy human individuals. The CDR3 extends over 15 amino acids. CDR1 is MDHEN, CDR2 SYDVKM, per germline. V shed 4 bases, J shed 6 bases, and the junction held 8 bases outside the gene matches. Produced via immunoSEQ multiplex PCR; TCRdb's table is partial and in-frame only. In the table there are over 1.4 million clones, 96% of which are singletons. Note on this clone: Other DNA sequences in the sample encode the same CDR3.

This clonotype originated in a man under 40 in good health. The chain has TRBV28 and TRBJ1-5; 8 nucleotides agree with TRBD1. Sequencing was performed on naive CD4+ T cells sorted from blood. Subset noted: CD45RA+ positively selected. Here the CDR3 reads CASSSPGQGGQPQHF. The CDR3 DNA sequence: TGTGCCAGCAGTTCACCCGGACAGGGAGGTCAGCCCCAGCATTTT. Combining the CDR3 with reference TRBV28 and TRBJ1-5 gives the whole variable domain DVKVTQSSRYLVKRTGEKVFLECVQDMDHENMFWYRQDPGLGLRLIYFSYDVKMKEKGDIPEGYSVSREKKERFSLILESASTNQTSMYLCASSSPGQGGQPQHFGDGTRLSIL.